This note documents a single T cell receptor beta chain sequence. This sample stems from a study of control samples from healthy donors and cancer patients. The table came from immunoSEQ multiplex PCR; TCRdb's copy has only in-frame clones and leaves some out. The table shows approximately 150,000 clones, with roughly 94% occurring only once. This sequence was found in a woman under 30 in good health. Source material: blood.

The CDR3: CASSLGGSSYEQYF. DNA of the CDR3: TGTGCCAGCAGTTTAGGCGGGAGCTCCTACGAGCAGTACTTC. This chain uses TRBV6-2 or TRBV6-3 with TRBJ2-7, with 7 bases fitting TRBD2. The J segment lost 0 bases and the V segment lost 4 bases, leaving 3 bases of the junction unmatched. The CDR3 runs 14 residues. The germline V gene encodes CDR1 MNHEY and CDR2 SVGEGT.